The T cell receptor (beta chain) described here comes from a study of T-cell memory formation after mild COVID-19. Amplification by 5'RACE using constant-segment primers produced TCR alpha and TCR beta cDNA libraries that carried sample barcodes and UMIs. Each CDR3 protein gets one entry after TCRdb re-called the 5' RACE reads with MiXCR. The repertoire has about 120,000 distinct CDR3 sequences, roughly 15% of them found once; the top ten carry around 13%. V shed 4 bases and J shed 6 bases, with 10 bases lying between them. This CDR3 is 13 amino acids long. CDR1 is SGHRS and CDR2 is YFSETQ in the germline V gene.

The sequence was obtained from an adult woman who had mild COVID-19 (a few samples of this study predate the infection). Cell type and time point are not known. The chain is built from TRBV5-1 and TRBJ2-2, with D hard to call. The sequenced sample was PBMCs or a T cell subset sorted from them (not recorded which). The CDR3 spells CASSPWVSGELFF. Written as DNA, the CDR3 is TGCGCCAGCAGCCCTTGGGTTTCCGGGGAGCTGTTTTTT.